This T cell receptor (beta chain) is drawn from a study of T cell responses to AZD1222 COVID-19 vaccine. Across the study: Analysis merged second doses at about 4 or about 12 weeks.

The protocol was immunoSEQ multiplex PCR, while the TCRdb copy is restricted to in-frame clones and leaves out a portion. The repertoire consists of about 96,000 clones, with roughly 90% occurring once and the leading ten covering less than 3.5%. Trimming removed 6 bases from V and 4 bases from J; junction bases left unmatched: 2. This CDR3 spans 12 amino acids. Germline lookup yields CDR1 MGHDK and CDR2 SYGVNS. In the case of this clone: The antigen is unknown.

Whole-study results and caveats: At baseline, just a handful of AZD1222 recipients tested seropositive. Donors in the cohort were predominantly white British and more often female, and clonal diversity was possibly underestimated. Vaccine-associated CD4 TCRs ranged over spike, dominating at 160-218 and 743-854.

Sequencing used peripheral blood, obtained on day 0 of AZD1222 vaccination. The chain employs TRBV25-1 and TRBJ2-7; 8 bases fit TRBD2. The TCR was taken from an adult in good health. This chain's CDR3 is CASSGRGYEQYF. The DNA for the CDR3 is TGTGCCAGCAGCGGGAGGGGGTACGAGCAGTACTTC.